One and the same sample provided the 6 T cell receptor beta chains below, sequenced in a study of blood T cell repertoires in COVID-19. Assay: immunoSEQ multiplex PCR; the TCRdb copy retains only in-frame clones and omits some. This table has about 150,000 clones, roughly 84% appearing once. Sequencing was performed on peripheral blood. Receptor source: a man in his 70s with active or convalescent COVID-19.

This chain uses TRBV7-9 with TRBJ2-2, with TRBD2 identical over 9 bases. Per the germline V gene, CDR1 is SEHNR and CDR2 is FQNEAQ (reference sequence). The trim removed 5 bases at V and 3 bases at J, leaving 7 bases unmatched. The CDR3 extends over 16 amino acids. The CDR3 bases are TGTGCCAGCAGCAAAATAGCGGGAGCTGACACCGGGGAGCTGTTTTTT. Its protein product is CASSKIAGADTGELFF.

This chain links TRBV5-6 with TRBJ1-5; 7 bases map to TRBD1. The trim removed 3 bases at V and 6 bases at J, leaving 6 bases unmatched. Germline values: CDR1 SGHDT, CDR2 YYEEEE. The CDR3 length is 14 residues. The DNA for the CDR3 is TGTGCCAGCAGCTACAGGGGTCTTGGTCAGCCCCAGCATTTT. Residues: CASSYRGLGQPQHF.

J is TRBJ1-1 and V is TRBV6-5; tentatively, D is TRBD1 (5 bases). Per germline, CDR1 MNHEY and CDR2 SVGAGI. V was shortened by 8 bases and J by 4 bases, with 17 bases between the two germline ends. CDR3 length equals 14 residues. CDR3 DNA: TGTGCCAGCGTGGTGGGCGGACACTCCACTGAAGCTTTCTTT. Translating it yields CASVVGGHSTEAFF.

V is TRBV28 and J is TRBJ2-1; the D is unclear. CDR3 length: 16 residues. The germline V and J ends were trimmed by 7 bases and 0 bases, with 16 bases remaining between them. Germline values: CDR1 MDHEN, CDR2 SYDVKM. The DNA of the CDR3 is TGTGCCAGCAACCCCGAGGCCCAGAGCTCCTACAATGAGCAGTTCTTC. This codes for CASNPEAQSSYNEQFF.

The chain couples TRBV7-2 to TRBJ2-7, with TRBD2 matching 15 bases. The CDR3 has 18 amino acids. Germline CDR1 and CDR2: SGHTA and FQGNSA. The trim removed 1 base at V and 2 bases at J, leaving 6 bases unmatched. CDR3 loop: CASSLGGLAGGGAYEQYF. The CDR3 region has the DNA TGTGCCAGCAGCTTAGGCGGACTAGCGGGAGGGGGAGCCTACGAGCAGTACTTC.

The CDR3 DNA reads TGTGCCAGCAGTTCCCGGACAGGGGTGCGTAGTGAAAAACTGTTTTTT. This encodes CASSSRTGVRSEKLFF. The gene calls are TRBV28 and TRBJ1-4, with TRBD1 identical over 9 bases. There are 16 residues in the CDR3. Germline assignment: CDR1 MDHEN and CDR2 SYDVKM. V gave up 4 bases and J gave up 7 bases; unmatched junction bases: 10.